These T cell receptor beta chains were read from a single sample in a study of cytomegalovirus exposure and HLA in healthy donors. Clones were sequenced by immunoSEQ multiplex PCR, and TCRdb holds only the in-frame ones, with some missing. Of more than 120,000 clones detected, roughly 80% appear once; the ten largest clones hold 2.9%. The sample comprised PBMCs. The source of these receptors is a woman between 25 and 40 years old in good health and CMV-seronegative. Each CDR3 is given with its conserved first and last residue. The D gene is left open where the match is weak. Size values are once, few and many counts, or a class for expanded clones, and some rows have none.

d_call j_call clone_size v_call cdr3_aa cdr3_nt
. TRBJ2-4 . TRBV5-5 CASSEFTGTGEYF TGTGCCAGCAGCGAATTTACCGGGACGGGAGAGTACTTC
. TRBJ2-7 . TRBV30 CASRTPGAYEQYF TGTGCCTCAAGGACACCTGGAGCCTACGAGCAGTACTTC
TRBD1 TRBJ1-1 few TRBV2 CASRAGQRLNTEAFF TGTGCCAGCAGGGCGGGACAGAGACTCAACACTGAAGCTTTCTTT
TRBD1 TRBJ2-3 . TRBV27 CASSFRTGMDTQYF TGTGCCAGCAGTTTCCGGACAGGGATGGATACGCAGTATTTT
. TRBJ1-1 . TRBV19 CASSAPRGMNTEAFF TGTGCCAGTAGTGCGCCCAGGGGTATGAACACTGAAGCTTTCTTT
. TRBJ2-3 . TRBV11-3 CASSLGGDLGTQYF TGTGCCAGCAGCTTAGGGGGAGATTTGGGTACGCAGTATTTT
TRBD1 TRBJ2-7 . TRBV11-2 CASSLIWDSNEQYF TGTGCCAGCAGCTTAATTTGGGACAGCAACGAGCAGTACTTC
TRBD1 TRBJ1-2 . TRBV19 CASSSSLTGGANYGYTF TGTGCCAGTAGTAGCTCACTCACAGGGGGCGCGAACTATGGCTACACCTTC
TRBD1 TRBJ2-7 . TRBV10-3 CATQGALYEQYF TGTGCCACTCAGGGGGCACTTTACGAGCAGTACTTC
. TRBJ1-4 . TRBV7-9 CASSSREGEKLFF TGTGCCAGCAGCAGCAGGGAGGGTGAAAAACTGTTTTTT
. TRBJ2-7 . TRBV29-1 CSVVTGGYEQYF TGCAGCGTTGTGACAGGAGGATACGAGCAGTACTTC
. TRBJ1-5 . TRBV2 CASSGQHQPQHF TGTGCCAGCAGTGGACAGCATCAGCCCCAGCATTTT
. TRBJ1-1 few TRBV25-1 CASSETGSSSTEAFF TGTGCCAGCAGTGAAACGGGGAGCAGTAGCACTGAAGCTTTCTTT
TRBD1 TRBJ2-1 . TRBV27 CASSLKLGGLGEQFF TGTGCCAGCAGTTTGAAACTAGGGGGCCTGGGAGAGCAGTTCTTC
TRBD1 TRBJ1-2 . TRBV7-2 CASSSGQEHYTF TGTGCCAGCAGTTCCGGACAGGAGCACTACACCTTC
. TRBJ2-1 . TRBV5-1 CASSPLRGRVNEQFF TGCGCCAGCAGCCCCCTCAGGGGACGAGTCAATGAGCAGTTCTTC
TRBD2 TRBJ2-7 . TRBV9 CASGTSGHEQYF TGTGCCAGTGGGACTAGCGGGCACGAGCAGTACTTC
. TRBJ1-3 . TRBV7-2 CASSLERGTGNTIYF TGTGCCAGCAGCTTAGAGAGGGGGACTGGAAACACCATATATTTT
. TRBJ1-1 once TRBV7-6 CASSSHQGGAFF TGTGCCAGCAGCTCACATCAGGGTGGAGCTTTCTTT
. TRBJ1-6 . TRBV19 CASSIRRVRGSPLHF TGTGCCAGTAGTATACGCCGGGTAAGGGGTTCACCCCTCCACTTT
. TRBJ2-1 . TRBV7-9 CSSSSYGGGPYNEQFF TGTTCCAGCAGTTCATATGGGGGGGGGCCCTACAATGAGCAGTTCTTC
TRBD1 TRBJ2-1 . TRBV5-6 CASSSGQGWGYNEQFF TGTGCCAGCAGCTCCGGACAGGGATGGGGTTACAATGAGCAGTTCTTC
TRBD1 TRBJ1-5 . TRBV7-9 CSSSLGTGGQPQHF TGTTCCAGCAGCTTGGGGACAGGGGGTCAGCCCCAGCATTTT
. TRBJ2-5 once TRBV19 CASSIAGETQYF TGTGCCAGTAGTATAGCCGGTGAGACCCAGTACTTC
. TRBJ1-1 . TRBV19 CASSPQGTEAFF TGTGCCAGTAGCCCACAGGGCACTGAAGCTTTCTTT
TRBD2 TRBJ2-5 . TRBV10-1 CASSVTSGAQETQYF TGCGCCAGCTCCGTGACTAGCGGGGCTCAAGAGACCCAGTACTTC
TRBD1 TRBJ2-1 . TRBV7-2 CATNRDRASEQFF TGTGCCACCAACCGGGACAGGGCCTCAGAGCAGTTCTTC
TRBD2 TRBJ2-7 . TRBV5-6 CASSPLGGGTYEQYF TGTGCCAGCAGCCCGCTGGGGGGGGGAACCTACGAGCAGTACTTC
. TRBJ1-1 . TRBV6-1 CASRLTVVTEAFF TGTGCCAGCAGATTAACAGTGGTCACTGAAGCTTTCTTT
. TRBJ2-2 . TRBV7-3 CASSLRGEQTGELFF TGTGCCAGCAGCTTAAGGGGGGAACAAACCGGGGAGCTGTTTTTT
TRBD1 TRBJ2-5 . TRBV5-1 CASSLARGTETQYF TGCGCCAGCAGCTTGGCCAGGGGGACGGAGACCCAGTACTTC
TRBD1 TRBJ1-2 . TRBV9 CASSGWTGGDYGYTF TGTGCCAGCAGCGGATGGACAGGGGGCGACTATGGCTACACCTTC
TRBD1 TRBJ1-2 . TRBV4-1 CASSPGQRLYGYTF TGCGCCAGCAGCCCGGGACAGAGACTCTATGGCTACACCTTC
TRBD1 TRBJ2-7 . TRBV11-2 CASSPGGSSYEQYF TGTGCCAGCAGCCCAGGGGGAAGCTCCTACGAGCAGTACTTC
TRBD1 TRBJ1-4 . TRBV10-2 CASSEWDRGLNEKLFF TGCGCCAGCAGTGAATGGGACAGGGGGCTGAATGAAAAACTGTTTTTT